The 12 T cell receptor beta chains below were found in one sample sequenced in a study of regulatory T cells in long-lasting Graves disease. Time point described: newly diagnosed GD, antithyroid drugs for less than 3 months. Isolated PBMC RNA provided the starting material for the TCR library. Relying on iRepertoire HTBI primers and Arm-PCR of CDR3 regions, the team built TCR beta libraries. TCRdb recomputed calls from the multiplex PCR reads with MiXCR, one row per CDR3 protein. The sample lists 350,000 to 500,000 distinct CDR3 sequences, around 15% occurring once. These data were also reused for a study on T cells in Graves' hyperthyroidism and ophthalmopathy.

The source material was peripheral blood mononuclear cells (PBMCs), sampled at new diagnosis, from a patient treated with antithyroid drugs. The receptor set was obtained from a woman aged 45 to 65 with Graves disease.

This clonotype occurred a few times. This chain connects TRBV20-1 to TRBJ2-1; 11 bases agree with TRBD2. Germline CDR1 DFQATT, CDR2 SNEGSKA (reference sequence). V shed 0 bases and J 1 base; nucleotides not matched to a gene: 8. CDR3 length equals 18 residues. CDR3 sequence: CSARDPGLAGISYNEQFF. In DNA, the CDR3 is TGCAGTGCTAGAGACCCCGGACTAGCGGGCATTTCCTACAATGAGCAGTTCTTC.

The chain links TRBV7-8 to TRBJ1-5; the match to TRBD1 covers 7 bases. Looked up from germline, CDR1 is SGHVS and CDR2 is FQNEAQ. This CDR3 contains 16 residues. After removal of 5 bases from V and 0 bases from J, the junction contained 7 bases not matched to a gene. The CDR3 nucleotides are TGTGCCAGCAGCGCCACAGGGGCATATAGCAATCAGCCCCAGCATTTT. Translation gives CASSATGAYSNQPQHF.

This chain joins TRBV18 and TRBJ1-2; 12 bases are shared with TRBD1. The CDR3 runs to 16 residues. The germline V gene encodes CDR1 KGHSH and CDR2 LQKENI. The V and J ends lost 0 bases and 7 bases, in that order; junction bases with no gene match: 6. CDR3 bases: TGTGCCAGCTCACCACCGGGACAGGGGGCTTTTGTTGGCTACACCTTC. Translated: CASSPPGQGAFVGYTF.

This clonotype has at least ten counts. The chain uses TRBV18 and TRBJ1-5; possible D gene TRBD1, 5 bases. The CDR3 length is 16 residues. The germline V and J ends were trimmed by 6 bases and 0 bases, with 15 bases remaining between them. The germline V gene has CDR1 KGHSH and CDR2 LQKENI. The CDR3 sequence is CASSPTGTYSNQPQHF. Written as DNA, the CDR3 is TGTGCCAGCTCGCCTACAGGTACATATAGCAATCAGCCCCAGCATTTT. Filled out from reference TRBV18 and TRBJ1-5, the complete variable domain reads NAGVMQNPRHLVRRRGQEARLRCSPMKGHSHVYWYRQLPEEGLKFMVYLQKENIIDESGMPKERFSAEFPKEGPSILRIQQVVRGDSAAYFCASSPTGTYSNQPQHFGDGTRLSIL.

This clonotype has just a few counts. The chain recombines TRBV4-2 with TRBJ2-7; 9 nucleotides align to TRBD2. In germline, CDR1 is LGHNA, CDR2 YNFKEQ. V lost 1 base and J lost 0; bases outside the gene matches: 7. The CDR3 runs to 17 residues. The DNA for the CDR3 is TGTGCCAGCAGCCAAGGCCAAGCGGGAGGCTCCTCCTACGAGCAGTACTTC. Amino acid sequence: CASSQGQAGGSSYEQYF.

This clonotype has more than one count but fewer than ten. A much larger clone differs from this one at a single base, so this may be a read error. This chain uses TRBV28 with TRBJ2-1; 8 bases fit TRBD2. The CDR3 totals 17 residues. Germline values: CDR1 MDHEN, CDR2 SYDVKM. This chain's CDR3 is CASSSYISGTDRNEQLF. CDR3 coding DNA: TGTGCCAGCAGTTCCTACATTAGCGGGACGGATAGGAATGAGCAGCTCTTC.

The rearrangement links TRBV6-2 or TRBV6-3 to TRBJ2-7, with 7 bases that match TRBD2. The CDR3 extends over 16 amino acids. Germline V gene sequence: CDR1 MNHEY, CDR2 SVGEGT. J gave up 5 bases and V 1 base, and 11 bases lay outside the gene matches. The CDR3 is CASSYLSPNGLDEQYF. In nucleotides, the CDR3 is TGTGCCAGCAGTTACTTATCCCCGAACGGACTAGACGAGCAGTACTTC.

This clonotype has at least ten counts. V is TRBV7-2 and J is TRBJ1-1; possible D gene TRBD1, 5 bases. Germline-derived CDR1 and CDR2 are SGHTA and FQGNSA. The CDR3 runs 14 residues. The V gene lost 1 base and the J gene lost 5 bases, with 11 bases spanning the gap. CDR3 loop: CASSLVSGFTEAFF. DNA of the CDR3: TGTGCCAGCAGCTTAGTATCAGGGTTTACTGAAGCTTTCTTT.

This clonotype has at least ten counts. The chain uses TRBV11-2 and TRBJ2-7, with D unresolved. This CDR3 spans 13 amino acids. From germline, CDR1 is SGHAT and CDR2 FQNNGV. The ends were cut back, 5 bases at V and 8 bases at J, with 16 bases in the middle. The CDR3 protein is CASSPHGPNKQYF. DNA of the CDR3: TGTGCCAGCAGCCCGCACGGGCCTAACAAGCAGTACTTC.

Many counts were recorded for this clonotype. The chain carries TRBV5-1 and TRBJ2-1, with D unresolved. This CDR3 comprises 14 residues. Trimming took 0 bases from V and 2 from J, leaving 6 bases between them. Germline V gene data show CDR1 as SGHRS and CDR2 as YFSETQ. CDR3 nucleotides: TGCGCCAGCAGCTTGGTGCATACCTACAATGAGCAGTTCTTC. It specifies CASSLVHTYNEQFF. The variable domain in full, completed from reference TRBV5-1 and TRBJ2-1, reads KAGVTQTPRYLIKTRGQQVTLSCSPISGHRSVSWYQQTPGQGLQFLFEYFSETQRNKGNFPGRFSGRQFSNSRSEMNVSTLELGDSALYLCASSLVHTYNEQFFGPGTRLTVL.

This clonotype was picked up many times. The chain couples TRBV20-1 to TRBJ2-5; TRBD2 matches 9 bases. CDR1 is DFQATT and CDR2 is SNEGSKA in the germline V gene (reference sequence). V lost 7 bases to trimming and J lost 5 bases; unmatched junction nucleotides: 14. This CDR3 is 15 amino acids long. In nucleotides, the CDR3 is TGCAGTGTGGCCCTTGCGGGAGGGCCGGCGGAGACCCAGTACTTC. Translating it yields CSVALAGGPAETQYF.

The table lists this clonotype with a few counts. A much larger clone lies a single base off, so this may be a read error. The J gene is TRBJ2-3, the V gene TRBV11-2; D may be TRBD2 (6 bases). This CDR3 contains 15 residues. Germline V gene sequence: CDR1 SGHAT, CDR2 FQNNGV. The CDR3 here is CASSSSRGTTDAQYF. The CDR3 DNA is TGTGCCAGCAGCTCCTCTCGGGGGACCACAGATGCGCAGTATTTT. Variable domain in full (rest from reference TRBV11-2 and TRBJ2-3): EAGVAQSPRYKIIEKRQSVAFWCNPISGHATLYWYQQILGQGPKLLIQFQNNGVVDDSQLPKDRFSAERLKGVDSTLKIQPAKLEDSAVYLCASSSSRGTTDAQYFGPGTRLTVL.